This T cell receptor (beta chain) was sequenced for a study of cytomegalovirus exposure and HLA in healthy donors. Details on this clone: No antigen is known for it.

Whole-study findings and limits: Association with HLA alleles at 0.05 false discovery rate was found for roughly 17,000 TCR beta sequences in a later analysis. Among donors in an Asian-associated ancestry cluster, a later analysis reportedly found fewer N-insertions than the roughly 700-donor mean. The study designated over 150 TCR beta chains cytomegalovirus-associated.

V was pared by 2 bases and J by 4 bases, with 15 bases between. The CDR3 sequence is 16 residues long. Germline V CDR1 and CDR2: SNHLY, FYNNEI. 13 Jbeta primers and 60 Vbeta primers were used for the PCR. Some clones are missing from TCRdb's copy, which holds only in-frame ones; the method was immunoSEQ multiplex PCR. The profile covers some 200,000 clones, with approximately 70% appearing a single time and less than 3% taken by the ten largest. Sequenced input: PBMCs. The source is a man in his forties or fifties in good health and CMV-seropositive. The chain has TRBV2 and TRBJ1-5; D perhaps matches TRBD1 (6 bases). CDR3 amino acids: CASSEQGTTNNQPQHF. The CDR3 bases are TGTGCCAGCAGTGAACAGGGGACGACGAATAATCAGCCCCAGCATTTT.